These T cell receptor beta chains were read from a single sample in a study of control samples from healthy donors and cancer patients. Here immunoSEQ multiplex PCR was the method, and the copy in TCRdb shows in-frame clones only, minus some. The sample lists some 120,000 clones, 80% to 95% occurring once. The sequencing input was blood. The receptors shown here come from a man between 18 and 29 years old in good health. CDR3s include the opening cysteine and the closing phenylalanine or tryptophan. A D gene is named only where the DNA matches it firmly. Only some rows state a clone size, as once, few, many or a class for expanded clones.

d_gene	v_gene	abundance	j_gene	CDR3nt	CDR3aa
-	TRBV7-2	-	TRBJ2-2	TGTGCCAGCAGCTTAGTCGGTGGATCCCCCCCCGGGGAGCTGTTTTTT	CASSLVGGSPPGELFF
-	TRBV11-2	-	TRBJ1-6	TGTGCCAGCAGCTTCAATCAGGGCGAGATCTCACCCCTCCACTTT	CASSFNQGEISPLHF
-	TRBV18	-	TRBJ2-5	TGTGCCAGCTCACCACCAACAGGGGAGACCCAGTACTTC	CASSPPTGETQYF
-	TRBV5-6	once	TRBJ1-1	TGTGCCAGCAGCTCTACAGGGTTGGACACTGAAGCTTTCTTT	CASSSTGLDTEAFF
-	TRBV18	-	TRBJ1-1	TGTGCCAGCTCACCATCGGGAGGGGATGAAGCTTTCTTT	CASSPSGGDEAFF
-	TRBV6-6	-	TRBJ2-1	TGTGCCAGCAGTTACTCGAATCCAACCCATTACAATGAGCAGTTCTTC	CASSYSNPTHYNEQFF
-	TRBV6-5	-	TRBJ1-2	TGTGCCAGCAGACTAGGACCGACTATCTATGGCTACACCTTC	CASRLGPTIYGYTF
-	TRBV19	-	TRBJ1-6	TGTGCCAGTAGTCACCTGTACAGGGAAGGGGACTCCCTCCACTTT	CASSHLYREGDSLHF
-	TRBV15	-	TRBJ2-1	TGTGCCACACTCTATTACAATGAGCAGTTCTTC	CATLYYNEQFF
-	TRBV9	once	TRBJ1-1	TGTGCCAGCAGCCCACTCTGGGTGGCGACTGAAGCTTTCTTT	CASSPLWVATEAFF
-	TRBV27	-	TRBJ2-2	TGTGCCAGCAGTTCCAACCCGAACACCGGGGAGCTGTTTTTT	CASSSNPNTGELFF
-	TRBV15	-	TRBJ1-3	TGTGCCGTTACCCTGGGGCACTCTGGAAACACCATATATTTT	CAVTLGHSGNTIYF
-	TRBV27	-	TRBJ2-6	TGTGCCAGCGGGGACTCCTCTGGGGCCAACGTCCTGACTTTC	CASGDSSGANVLTF
-	TRBV11-1	-	TRBJ1-2	TGTGCCAGCCAGCAGGGAATCGACCAATCCAATGGCTACACCTTC	CASQQGIDQSNGYTF